This passage covers 25 T cell receptor beta chains from one sample sequenced in a study of lymphopenia after photon versus proton radiotherapy (dated by TCRdb to between 2018 and 2021). Library prep was done by the immunoSEQ multiplex PCR assay. TCRdb retrieved this table from immuneACCESS and kept in-frame rearrangements only. Not all clones are present; in checked studies, unresolved V genes account for under half, and no reason is known for the remainder. For this sample there are 15,000 to 20,000 clones; around 86% appear just once. Of the sample, 11% is held by the ten largest clones. This specimen consisted of peripheral blood, obtained from a patient treated with proton-based radiotherapy. The receptors here all came from a man aged 70-80 years with pancreatic cancer.

The CDR3 coding sequence is TGTGCCAGTAGTTCGGAGGCGGGAGTATCACCCCTCCACTTT. This encodes CASSSEAGVSPLHF. V and J are TRBV19 and TRBJ1-6, with D hard to call. Germline CDR1 reads LNHDA; CDR2 reads SQIVND (reference sequence). This CDR3 has 14 amino acids. Between the trimmed V and J ends, which lost 5 bases and 10 bases, there was a span of 15 bases.

The chain joins TRBV19 to TRBJ2-5; D is ambiguous. Germline V lookup: CDR1 LNHDA, CDR2 SQIVND (reference sequence). The CDR3 totals 13 residues. Trimming took off 3 bases at V and 2 bases at J, with 7 bases between the two ends. CDR3 residues: CASSIRQQETQYF. The CDR3 DNA sequence: TGTGCCAGTAGTATTCGTCAACAAGAGACCCAGTACTTC.

The table lists this clone with a few counts. V is TRBV9 and J is TRBJ1-2; possible D gene TRBD1, 5 bases. The V gene lost 3 bases and the J gene lost 4 bases, with 7 bases spanning the gap. The CDR3 spans 12 residues. Germline assignment: CDR1 SGDLS and CDR2 YYNGEE. CDR3 sequence reads: CASSETGYGYTF. CDR3 DNA: TGTGCCAGCAGCGAAACAGGCTATGGCTACACCTTC.

The chain employs TRBV27 and TRBJ1-1; TRBD1 is a possible D gene (6 bases). The CDR3 sequence is 14 residues long. Germline V gene sequence: CDR1 MNHEY, CDR2 SMNVEV (reference sequence). V shed 3 bases and J shed 10 bases, with 18 bases lying between them. CDR3 sequence reads: CASSLRGGPDGAFF. The CDR3 coding sequence is TGTGCCAGCAGTTTGAGGGGGGGACCCGACGGAGCTTTCTTT.

There are a few counts of this clone. The V gene is TRBV6-1, the J gene TRBJ2-1; tentative D call: TRBD2 (6 bases). Per germline, CDR1 MNHNS and CDR2 SASEGT. The CDR3 is made up of 15 amino acids. V dropped 6 bases and J dropped 5 bases, with 17 bases sitting between them. The CDR3 region is CASRALVGGNNEQFF. CDR3 DNA: TGTGCCAGCAGGGCCCTTGTGGGCGGGAACAATGAGCAGTTCTTC.

In regard to this clone: This sample includes further DNA sequences coding for the same CDR3. The chain carries TRBV28 and TRBJ2-5; TRBD1 agrees at 8 bases. Germline CDR1 MDHEN, CDR2 SYDVKM. The V segment lost 8 bases and the J segment 2 bases; nucleotides outside the gene matches: 7. The CDR3 extends over 14 amino acids. The CDR3 sequence: CASSTRQGQETQYF. CDR3 bases: TGTGCCAGCTCTACTAGACAGGGGCAAGAGACCCAGTACTTC. The full variable domain, with the rest looked up from reference TRBV28 and TRBJ2-5, is DVKVTQSSRYLVKRTGEKVFLECVQDMDHENMFWYRQDPGLGLRLIYFSYDVKMKEKGDIPEGYSVSREKKERFSLILESASTNQTSMYLCASSTRQGQETQYFGPGTRLLVL.

CDR3 residues: CASSQGSGGSYNEQFF. The CDR3 DNA sequence: TGTGCCAGCAGCCAAGGGTCAGGTGGTTCCTACAATGAGCAGTTCTTC. This chain joins TRBV14 and TRBJ2-1; D remains ambiguous. The CDR3 loop spans 16 amino acids. Germline CDR1 is SGHDN and CDR2 is FVKESK. Trimming pared 1 base from V and 1 base from J, leaving 11 bases between. Using reference TRBV14 and TRBJ2-1 for the parts outside the CDR3, the full variable domain is EAGVTQFPSHSVIEKGQTVTLRCDPISGHDNLYWYRRVMGKEIKFLLHFVKESKQDESGMPNNRFLAERTGGTYSTLKVQPAELEDSGVYFCASSQGSGGSYNEQFFGPGTRLTVL.

V usage is TRBV5-1 and J usage is TRBJ2-7; 12 nucleotides line up with TRBD2. This CDR3 has 15 residues. Trimming cost V 5 bases and J 3 bases; bases outside gene matches: 6. In germline, CDR1 is SGHRS, CDR2 YFSETQ. DNA for the CDR3: TGCGCCAGCAGTCCGATGACTAGCGGGAGCTACGAGCAGTACTTC. Encoded protein: CASSPMTSGSYEQYF. Using reference TRBV5-1 and TRBJ2-7 for the parts outside the CDR3, the full variable domain is KAGVTQTPRYLIKTRGQQVTLSCSPISGHRSVSWYQQTPGQGLQFLFEYFSETQRNKGNFPGRFSGRQFSNSRSEMNVSTLELGDSALYLCASSPMTSGSYEQYFGPGTRLTVT.

This clone was counted once. The rearrangement uses TRBV13 and TRBJ1-1; 7 bases map to TRBD1. V shed 6 bases, J shed 0 bases, and the junction held 7 bases outside the gene matches. The germline gives CDR1 PRHDT, CDR2 FYEKMQ (reference sequence). This CDR3 region has 15 residues. In DNA form, the CDR3 reads TGTGCCAGCAGTCGGACGGGACAGATGAACACTGAAGCTTTCTTT. It codes for CASSRTGQMNTEAFF.

This clone appeared once. Other DNA sequences from this sample encode an identical CDR3 as well. The rearrangement joins TRBV10-2 to TRBJ1-5; possibly TRBD1 for D (5 bases). CDR1 is WSHSY, CDR2 SAAADI, per germline. This CDR3 is built from 15 residues. Trimming stripped 0 bases from V and 2 bases from J, with 8 bases between. The chain's CDR3 is CASSESGHRNQPQHF. CDR3 bases: TGCGCCAGCAGTGAGTCCGGACACCGCAATCAGCCCCAGCATTTT.

This clone has just a few counts. V gene TRBV9 combines with J gene TRBJ1-4, with TRBD1 as a possible D gene (5 bases). This CDR3 is built from 15 residues. Germline V lookup: CDR1 SGDLS, CDR2 YYNGEE. V was shortened by 4 bases and J by 8 bases, with 18 bases between the two germline ends. The CDR3 nucleotides are TGTGCCAGCAGCTCCTCAGGGCTTCCGACGGAAAAACTGTTTTTT. It is translated as CASSSSGLPTEKLFF.

The rearrangement uses TRBV19 and TRBJ2-7; 9 positions match TRBD1. Trimming cost V 5 bases and J 2 bases; bases outside gene matches: 4. Germline V gene sequence: CDR1 LNHDA, CDR2 SQIVND (reference sequence). The CDR3 runs 14 residues. CDR3: CASSSGTGTYEQYF. CDR3 bases: TGTGCCAGTAGTTCGGGGACAGGGACCTACGAGCAGTACTTC.

This chain connects TRBV9 to TRBJ2-5, with TRBD2 as a possible D gene (5 bases). The germline CDR1 and CDR2 sequences are SGDLS and YYNGEE. The V end was cut by 4 bases, the J end by 5 bases, with 18 bases between. The CDR3 totals 15 residues. CDR3 region: CASSPLGEPAETQYF. The CDR3 DNA is TGTGCCAGCAGCCCCCTCGGGGAGCCAGCGGAGACCCAGTACTTC.

V is TRBV7-2 and J is TRBJ2-7; D may be TRBD2 (5 bases). Germline-derived CDR1 and CDR2 are SGHTA and FQGNSA. The CDR3 is 16 amino acids. V was pared by 5 bases and J by 7 bases, with 24 bases between. The CDR3 DNA reads TGTGCCAGCAGCCTTAATAGCGCGGGCTCCTCCTGGGAGCAGTACTTC. Translation gives CASSLNSAGSSWEQYF.

Here the CDR3 reads CASSPRDSDQPQHF. For the CDR3, the DNA is TGTGCCAGCAGCCCCCGGGACAGTGATCAGCCCCAGCATTTT. The V and J genes are TRBV11-2 and TRBJ1-5; 7 bases align to TRBD1. This CDR3 spans 14 amino acids. From germline, CDR1 is SGHAT and CDR2 FQNNGV. V gave up 5 bases and J gave up 5 bases; unmatched junction bases: 6.

The table lists this clone with a count of one. This rearrangement joins TRBV7-8 to TRBJ1-2; 10 bases are shared with TRBD1. CDR1 SGHVS and CDR2 FQNEAQ come from the germline V gene. J lost 8 bases, V lost 3 bases, and 6 bases had no gene match. This CDR3 has 14 amino acids. The DNA for the CDR3 is TGTGCCAGCAGCTTCGGGACAGGGGAAAGCGGCTACACCTTC. Amino acids: CASSFGTGESGYTF.

V is TRBV11-3 and J is TRBJ2-5, with 9 bases lining up with TRBD1. V lost 5 bases, J lost 5 bases, and 6 bases stayed unmatched. Looked up from germline, CDR1 is SGHNT and CDR2 is YENEEA. The CDR3 totals 14 residues. The CDR3 coding sequence is TGTGCCAGCAGCCAAAACAGGGGGCGGGAGACCCAGTACTTC. It specifies CASSQNRGRETQYF. Combining the CDR3 with reference TRBV11-3 and TRBJ2-5 gives the whole variable domain EAGVVQSPRYKIIEKKQPVAFWCNPISGHNTLYWYLQNLGQGPELLIRYENEEAVDDSQLPKDRFSAERLKGVDSTLKIQPAELGDSAVYLCASSQNRGRETQYFGPGTRLLVL.

The chain joins TRBV27 to TRBJ2-3; D is uncertain. Germline CDR1 reads MNHEY; CDR2 reads SMNVEV (reference sequence). The CDR3 runs to 14 residues. The V end was cut by 6 bases, the J end by 1 base, with 11 bases between. The chain's CDR3 is CASRPSLRTDTQYF. The CDR3, as DNA: TGTGCCAGCAGACCCAGCTTACGCACAGATACGCAGTATTTT.

The chain recombines TRBV28 with TRBJ1-3; D might be TRBD1 (5 bases). Trimming pared 5 bases from V and 5 bases from J, leaving 13 bases between. The CDR3 totals 14 residues. CDR1 and CDR2 from the germline V gene are MDHEN and SYDVKM. Here the CDR3 DNA reads TGTGCCAGCAGTAGACGGGACCCCCGAAACACCATATATTTT. This translates into CASSRRDPRNTIYF. Combining the CDR3 with reference TRBV28 and TRBJ1-3 gives the whole variable domain DVKVTQSSRYLVKRTGEKVFLECVQDMDHENMFWYRQDPGLGLRLIYFSYDVKMKEKGDIPEGYSVSREKKERFSLILESASTNQTSMYLCASSRRDPRNTIYFGEGSWLTVV.

This chain links TRBV21-1 with TRBJ1-5; TRBD1, as called in the table, went unchecked against the DNA. TRBV21-1 is a documented pseudogene. The CDR3 is made up of 17 amino acids. CDR3 sequence reads: CASSRRRRTGDNQPQHF. CDR3 bases: TGTGCCAGCAGCAGAAGACGCCGGACAGGGGACAATCAGCCCCAGCATTTT.

The genes are TRBV19 and TRBJ1-1; TRBD1 is a possible D gene (6 bases). This CDR3 is 13 amino acids long. Germline V gene lookup returns CDR1 LNHDA and CDR2 SQIVND (reference sequence). V gave up 3 bases and J gave up 3 bases, with 8 bases separating them. CDR3 nucleotides: TGTGCCAGTAGTATCAACAGGGACACTGAAGCTTTCTTT. Its translation is CASSINRDTEAFF.

This clone showed up just once. In nucleotides, the CDR3 is TGCGCCAGCAGCTTTGTCAGCCCCGGAGAGACCCAGTACTTC. It yields the protein CASSFVSPGETQYF. V gene TRBV5-1 combines with J gene TRBJ2-5; unclear D gene. Germline V CDR1 and CDR2: SGHRS, YFSETQ. CDR3 length equals 14 residues. Deletions cut 2 bases from V and 4 bases from J, with 12 bases between.

CDR3 DNA: TGTGCCATCAGTGACGGGCCTTTAAGGTCTTATGGCTACACCTTC. Its protein is CAISDGPLRSYGYTF. The chain joins TRBV10-3 to TRBJ1-2; D is uncertain. The CDR3 is 15 amino acids. Trimming removed 3 bases from V and 5 bases from J, with 16 bases in between. Germline lookup yields CDR1 ENHRY and CDR2 SYGVKD.

This chain links TRBV13 with TRBJ2-1, with D possibly matching TRBD1 (5 bases). This CDR3 comprises 12 residues. The germline gives CDR1 PRHDT, CDR2 FYEKMQ (reference sequence). V was trimmed by 3 bases and J by 7 bases, leaving 7 bases between them. CDR3: CASSFDRNEQFF. The DNA for the CDR3 is TGTGCCAGCAGCTTCGACAGAAATGAGCAGTTCTTC. Full variable domain (rest looked up from reference TRBV13 and TRBJ2-1): AAGVIQSPRHLIKEKRETATLKCYPIPRHDTVYWYQQGPGQDPQFLISFYEKMQSDKGSIPDRFSAQQFSDYHSELNMSSLELGDSALYFCASSFDRNEQFFGPGTRLTVL.

In this sample, this clone turned up once. Sequence at one end of the junction differs from germline and may be a read error. Distinct nucleotide sequences in the sample also encode this CDR3. The genes are TRBV30 and TRBJ1-1, with TRBD1 identical over 8 bases. Germline V gives CDR1 GTSNPN, CDR2 SVGIG (reference sequence). The CDR3 covers 14 residues. In nucleotides, the CDR3 is TGTGCTTGGAAGGGTACAGGGGGTCTGACTGAAGCTTTCTTT. Translating it yields CAWKGTGGLTEAFF.